This TCR beta chain was identified during a study of CD8+CD57+ T cells in acquired aplastic anemia. At the level of the study: Recorded DNA amounts for sorted CD4+ and CD8+ cells had an average of roughly 3.4 ug. Reads per healthy sample averaged roughly 9.9 million (CD4+) and approximately 12 million (CD8+). Regarding the study as a whole: The number of CD8+ CDR3 sequences shared by patients and controls was under 35. The study found no significant CD8+ Simpson's diversity difference between patients and controls.

Regarding this clonotype: Its antigen is not known.

Genomic DNA, serving as template, underwent TCR beta VDJ and CDR3 profiling. TCRdb fed the reads into MiXCR, producing one record per CDR3 protein. This table has about 210,000 distinct CDR3 sequences, around 60% appearing once. The CDR3 length is 14 residues. CDR1 is SQVTM and CDR2 is ANQGSEA in the germline V gene. V gave up 4 bases and J gave up 5 bases; unmatched junction bases: 10. V usage is TRBV29-1 and J usage is TRBJ1-1; 7 bases align to TRBD1. This receptor was taken from a human donor in good health. Sequencing was performed on sorted CD4+, CD8+, or CD8+CD57+ T cells (not recorded which) from PBMCs. DNA of the CDR3: TGCAGCGTTGTGGCGACAGGGTCTGGAACTGAAGCTTTCTTT. This codes for CSVVATGSGTEAFF.